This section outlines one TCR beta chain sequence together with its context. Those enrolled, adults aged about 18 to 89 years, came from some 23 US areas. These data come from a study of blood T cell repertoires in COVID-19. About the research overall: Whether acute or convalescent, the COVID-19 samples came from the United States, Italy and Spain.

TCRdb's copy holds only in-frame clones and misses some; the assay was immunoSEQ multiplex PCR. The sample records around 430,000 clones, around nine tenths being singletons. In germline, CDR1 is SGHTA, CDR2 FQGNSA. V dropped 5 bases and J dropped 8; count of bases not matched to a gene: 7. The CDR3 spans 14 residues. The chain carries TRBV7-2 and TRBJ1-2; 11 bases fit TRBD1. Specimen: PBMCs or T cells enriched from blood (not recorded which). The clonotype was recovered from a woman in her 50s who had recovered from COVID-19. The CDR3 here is CASSMRDRGTGYTF. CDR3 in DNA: TGTGCCAGCAGCATGAGGGACAGGGGGACGGGCTACACCTTC.